The 10 T cell receptor beta chains below all came from one sample that was sequenced in a study of T cell repertoires in cytomegalovirus infection (dated by TCRdb to 2018 to 2020). Interpreted using the paper, the treatment or condition label stands for: in vitro stimulation with specific CMV peptide epitopes to enrich CMV-specific T cells. Sequencing was performed on an Illumina HiSeq 1500. TCRdb handled the public reads itself, with Q25 trimming in fastp and clone calling in MiXCR, and kept productive beta chains. Entries are consolidated by CDR3 protein sequence, retaining the most common genes and DNA. This sample lists 450,000 to 650,000 distinct CDR3 sequences; approximately 40% were detected once. The leading ten clones occupy more than 40% of the sample. The antigens these receptors bind are not known. The source material was cultured PBMCs, sampled from culture after CMV antigen stimulation. These receptors were collected from a human donor in good health (CMV status not recorded). Some clones in this sample may be carry-over from other donors' samples.

CDR3 bases: TGTGCCAGCAGTCAGCCAGGGTTTGGCTACACCTTC. Translated: CASSQPGFGYTF. V and J are TRBV12-3 or TRBV12-4 and TRBJ1-2, with D perhaps matching TRBD1 (5 bases). The V end was cut by 5 bases, the J end by 7 bases, with 11 bases between. The CDR3 has 12 amino acids.

The chain employs TRBV5-1 and TRBJ2-5; D is uncertain. CDR3 length: 14 residues. Germline CDR1 is SGHRS and CDR2 is YFSETQ. The V gene lost 0 bases and the J gene lost 4 bases, with 10 bases spanning the gap. CDR3 sequence (DNA): TGCGCCAGCAGCTTGGGCGCGACCCGAGAGACCCAGTACTTC. Translating it yields CASSLGATRETQYF.

The rearrangement joins TRBV12-3 or TRBV12-4 to TRBJ1-2, with D unresolved. Deletions cut 5 bases from V and 5 bases from J, with 15 bases between. This CDR3 is built from 14 residues. The CDR3 DNA reads TGTGCCAGCAGTCTACAGTCCCTAACTTATGGCTACACCTTC. Translating gives CASSLQSLTYGYTF.

This clonotype turned up a few times. The chain has TRBV4-1 and TRBJ2-3; TRBD2 is a possible D gene (5 bases). Trimming removed 0 bases at V and 8 bases at J, with 15 bases between. Germline CDR1 reads MGHRA; CDR2 reads YSYEKL. This CDR3 contains 15 residues. The CDR3: CASSQETTGSVTQYF. CDR3 nucleotides: TGCGCCAGCAGCCAAGAGACGACGGGATCTGTTACGCAGTATTTT.

This clonotype has a handful of counts. This sequence joins TRBV27 and TRBJ2-3; 8 bases map to TRBD2. J lost 1 base, V lost 2 bases, and 2 bases had no gene match. The CDR3 length is 15 residues. The germline V gene encodes CDR1 MNHEY and CDR2 SMNVEV (reference sequence). The CDR3 DNA follows: TGTGCCAGCAGTTTAAGCGGGAGAGGCACAGATACGCAGTATTTT. Translation: CASSLSGRGTDTQYF.

This clonotype came up a few times. The chain combines TRBV7-2 with TRBJ1-6; TRBD1 matches at 9 bases. The ends lost 4 bases at V and 10 bases at J; junction bases unmatched: 8. CDR1 SGHTA and CDR2 FQGNSA come from the germline V gene. CDR3 size: 15 residues. CDR3 sequence: CASSSQTGGGSPLHF. CDR3 coding DNA: TGTGCCAGCAGCTCGCAGACAGGGGGGGGCTCACCCCTCCACTTT.

With respect to this clonotype: A junction boundary mismatches the germline segment, possibly from a read error. The gene calls are TRBV4-1 and TRBJ2-1; the match to TRBD2 covers 11 bases. Germline V lookup: CDR1 MGHRA, CDR2 YSYEKL. The CDR3 is 16 amino acids. As DNA, the CDR3 is TGTGCCAGCAGCCAGTCCGGGACTAGCGGCTACAATGAGCAGTTCTTC. This codes for CASSQSGTSGYNEQFF.

The chain couples TRBV7-6 to TRBJ2-3; a possible D gene is TRBD2 (5 bases). V was clipped by 6 bases and J by 3 bases, with 16 bases between them. The CDR3 is 15 amino acids. CDR1 and CDR2 (germline): SGHVS, FNYEAQ. Written as DNA, the CDR3 is TGTGCCAGCAGGTCCGACGTGGGAGCGACAGATACGCAGTATTTT. Residues: CASRSDVGATDTQYF.

A single count supports this clonotype. The chain links TRBV20-1 to TRBJ1-2; D perhaps matches TRBD1 (5 bases). This CDR3 contains 16 residues. V was pared by 0 bases and J by 0 bases, with 14 bases between. In germline, CDR1 is DFQATT, CDR2 SNEGSKA (reference sequence). The CDR3 protein is CSAREGGGVANYGYTF. CDR3 nucleotide sequence: TGCAGTGCTAGAGAGGGTGGGGGGGTTGCTAACTATGGCTACACCTTC.

This clonotype was counted ten times or more. V gene TRBV7-2 combines with J gene TRBJ2-2; no reliable D call. Germline V gene lookup returns CDR1 SGHTA and CDR2 FQGNSA. Trimming removed 0 bases from V and 8 bases from J, with 7 bases in between. The CDR3 has 13 residues. This CDR3 reads CASSLARQGELFF. As DNA, the CDR3 is TGTGCCAGCAGCTTAGCGCGCCAAGGGGAGCTGTTTTTT.